What follows describes a single TCR beta chain. The target antigen is unknown. Per germline, CDR1 SGHDT and CDR2 YYEEEE. V lost 1 base and J 3 bases, leaving 7 bases between the germline ends. The CDR3 is 14 residues long. This entry is derived from a study of T cell responses to AZD1222 COVID-19 vaccine. Study-wide results and limits: Unmutated variant regions reportedly attract nearly half of all spike-specific TCRs. Repertoire sampling occurred only after the peak T cell response.

Libraries were prepared by immunoSEQ multiplex PCR; TCRdb keeps only in-frame clonotypes and omits some of them. Of 85,000 to 90,000 clones listed, around nine tenths are singletons. This TCR came from an adult in good health. The J gene is TRBJ1-4, the V gene TRBV5-6; tentative D call: TRBD1 (5 bases). The sequencing used peripheral blood, collected on day 0 of AZD1222 vaccination. In DNA, the CDR3 is TGTGCCAGCAGCTTGAGGGGAGCTAATGAAAAACTGTTTTTT. It is translated as CASSLRGANEKLFF.